A selection of T cell receptor beta chains follows, all from one sample in a study of CD8 T cells in Susac syndrome. TCRdb re-called the immunoSEQ multiplex PCR reads with MiXCR, one entry per CDR3 protein. The repertoire includes 170,000 or so distinct CDR3 sequences, about 96% of them detected once, and about 0.12% sits in the top ten. Sequencing was carried out using CD4+ T cells from PBMCs. The receptor source for this set is a human donor with Susac syndrome. The CDR3 runs from the conserved cysteine through the conserved F or W. The D gene is left open where the match is weak. Some rows have no size entry. The others give once, few or many, or a class for an expanded clone.

v_gene	d_gene	j_gene	abundance	CDR3nt	CDR3aa
TRBV30	TRBD1	TRBJ2-7	NA	TGTGCCTTAATTAGACAGGGGGGATTGGGCGAGCAGTACTTC	CALIRQGGLGEQYF
TRBV11-2	NA	TRBJ2-5	NA	TGTGCCAGCAGCCCTTCGACTGTCAGGGGTCAAGAGACCCAGTACTTC	CASSPSTVRGQETQYF
TRBV20-1	NA	TRBJ1-1	NA	TGCAGTGCCAGGACGGCCAACACTGAAGCTTTCTTT	CSARTANTEAFF
TRBV15	NA	TRBJ2-7	NA	TGTGCCACCAGCAGAGATCCGGGACAAAGCTACGAGCAGTACTTC	CATSRDPGQSYEQYF
TRBV11-2	TRBD1	TRBJ2-7	NA	TGTGCCAGCAGCTCCATCCGGGACAGGGGATACGAGCAGTACTTC	CASSSIRDRGYEQYF
TRBV6-2/TRBV6-3	NA	TRBJ2-2	NA	TGTGCCAGCAGTTGGGGCGGGGCGAACACCGGGGAGCTGTTTTTT	CASSWGGANTGELFF
TRBV7-3	NA	TRBJ2-3	NA	TGTGCCAGCAGGTTCGGCAGTACCACAGATACGCAGTATTTT	CASRFGSTTDTQYF
TRBV27	NA	TRBJ1-2	NA	TGTGCCAGCAGTTTGGAACCCCTGTATGGCTACACCTTC	CASSLEPLYGYTF
TRBV6-2/TRBV6-3	NA	TRBJ2-3	NA	TGTGCCAGCAACGGACACCCAGCCGGGGATACGCAGTATTTT	CASNGHPAGDTQYF
TRBV29-1	NA	TRBJ2-5	NA	TGCAGCGTTGGGGTGGGCCAAGAGACCCAGTACTTC	CSVGVGQETQYF
TRBV6-6	TRBD2	TRBJ2-5	NA	TGTGCCAGCAGGGAGGGACTAGCGGTTTGGGAGACCCAGTACTTC	CASREGLAVWETQYF
TRBV7-9	NA	TRBJ1-4	NA	TGTGCCAGCAGCTTGAGGAACAGCTATAATGAAAAACTGTTTTTT	CASSLRNSYNEKLFF
TRBV20-1	NA	TRBJ2-1	NA	TGCAGTGCTATCCGACTAGGCTCCTACAATGAGCAGTTCTTC	CSAIRLGSYNEQFF
TRBV20-1	NA	TRBJ1-1	NA	TGCAGTGCTCGCGGGGCTTTCTTT	CSARGAFF
TRBV3-1	NA	TRBJ2-7	NA	TGTGCCAGCAGCCAATCGGACAGATACGAGCAGTACTTC	CASSQSDRYEQYF
TRBV7-2	TRBD1	TRBJ1-1	NA	TGTGCTAGTTCAAGACAGGGCGGCACTGAAGCTTTCTTT	CASSRQGGTEAFF
TRBV3-1	NA	TRBJ2-3	NA	TGTGCCAGCAGCCCGGAAGAACACGGTACGCAGTATTTT	CASSPEEHGTQYF
TRBV14	NA	TRBJ1-2	NA	TGTGCCAGCAGCCGAAATAACTATGGCTACACCTTC	CASSRNNYGYTF
TRBV28	TRBD1	TRBJ1-5	NA	TGTGCCAGCAGTGGACAGGGGGAACAGCCCCAGCATTTT	CASSGQGEQPQHF
TRBV7-2	TRBD2	TRBJ2-2	NA	TGTGCCAGCAGCTTAGAAGCGGGAGGGGCCGGGGAGCTGTTTTTT	CASSLEAGGAGELFF
TRBV7-8	NA	TRBJ2-3	NA	TGTGCCAGCAGCGAGGACAGAGATACGCAGTATTTT	CASSEDRDTQYF
TRBV30	NA	TRBJ2-7	once	TGTGCCTGGAGTTGGGAGAGGAACGAGCAGTACTTC	CAWSWERNEQYF
TRBV29-1	NA	TRBJ2-1	NA	TGCAGCGTCGATCCGATCGGAACCTACAATGAGCAGTTCTTC	CSVDPIGTYNEQFF
TRBV29-1	NA	TRBJ1-1	once	TGCAGCGCCCCACTCCGAGGCTCGAACACTGAAGCTTTCTTT	CSAPLRGSNTEAFF
TRBV3-1	NA	TRBJ2-7	NA	TGTGCCAGCAGCCAAGCTTCGAGGGAGCAGTACTTC	CASSQASREQYF
TRBV9	TRBD2	TRBJ2-3	NA	TGTGCCAGCAGCGTACAAAGGGAGGGGTACACAGATACGCAGTATTTT	CASSVQREGYTDTQYF
TRBV6-6	TRBD1	TRBJ2-1	NA	TGTGCCAGCAGTACACCGGGACAGGGGAACAATGAGCAGTTCTTC	CASSTPGQGNNEQFF
TRBV6-2/TRBV6-3	NA	TRBJ2-3	NA	TGTGCCAGCAGTCTTAGGGCACTCACAGATACGCAGTATTTT	CASSLRALTDTQYF
TRBV29-1	NA	TRBJ1-1	NA	TGCAGCGTTGACAGGAGTAACACTGAAGCTTTCTTT	CSVDRSNTEAFF
TRBV18	NA	TRBJ2-1	few	TGTGCCAGCTCACCTGACAGCAATGAGCAGTTCTTC	CASSPDSNEQFF
TRBV3-1	NA	TRBJ1-2	NA	TGTGCCAGAGGAACGGCATCGAGGGGCTACACCTTC	CARGTASRGYTF
TRBV18	NA	TRBJ2-3	NA	TGTGCCAGCTCACCACCATCGGACGCCCAAGGGACGCAGTATTTT	CASSPPSDAQGTQYF
TRBV30	TRBD2	TRBJ2-3	NA	TGTGCCTGGACCCCGGGACTAGCGGTGGAGACGCAGTATTTT	CAWTPGLAVETQYF
TRBV21-1	NA	TRBJ1-2	NA	TGTGCCAGCAGCAGACCCGGGACAGGCCCCTCTTATGACACCTTC	CASSRPGTGPSYDTF
TRBV6-2/TRBV6-3	NA	TRBJ2-5	NA	TGTGCCAGCAGTTACCCCGAAACCTTGACCCAGTACTTC	CASSYPETLTQYF
TRBV4-3	TRBD2	TRBJ2-5	NA	TGCGCCAGCAGCACGGCATGGGACTATAGTTCCGAGACCCAGTACTTC	CASSTAWDYSSETQYF
TRBV7-6	NA	TRBJ2-1	NA	TGTGCCAGCAGCAAAACGGGACGGACCAATGAGCAGTTCTTC	CASSKTGRTNEQFF